This TCR beta chain was retrieved from a study of blood T cell repertoires in COVID-19. Study summary: T cells, B-cell-depleted T cells, or PBMCs provided the cDNA or gDNA that served as material.

The age range of participants was about 18 to 95 years, with residence in approximately 25 US areas. Donors in Cohort 3 who had recovered were those with two negative PCRs, healthcare professional clearance, or resolution of their symptoms. V was trimmed by 1 base and J by 3 bases, leaving 9 bases between them. The CDR3 loop spans 13 amino acids. Germline loops: CDR1 GTSNPN, CDR2 SVGIG (reference sequence). The repertoire was sequenced with immunoSEQ multiplex PCR; TCRdb's copy has only in-frame clones and lacks some. Counted here are under 150,000 clones, roughly 79% occurring once; the ten biggest clones make up less than 3%.

Sequencing input: PBMCs or T cells enriched from blood (not recorded which). This receptor was taken from a woman aged 45 to 65 who had recovered from COVID-19. The chain couples TRBV30 to TRBJ1-2; D remains ambiguous. This CDR3 reads CAWSAREDYGYTF. The DNA for the CDR3 is TGTGCCTGGAGTGCAAGGGAGGACTATGGCTACACCTTC.